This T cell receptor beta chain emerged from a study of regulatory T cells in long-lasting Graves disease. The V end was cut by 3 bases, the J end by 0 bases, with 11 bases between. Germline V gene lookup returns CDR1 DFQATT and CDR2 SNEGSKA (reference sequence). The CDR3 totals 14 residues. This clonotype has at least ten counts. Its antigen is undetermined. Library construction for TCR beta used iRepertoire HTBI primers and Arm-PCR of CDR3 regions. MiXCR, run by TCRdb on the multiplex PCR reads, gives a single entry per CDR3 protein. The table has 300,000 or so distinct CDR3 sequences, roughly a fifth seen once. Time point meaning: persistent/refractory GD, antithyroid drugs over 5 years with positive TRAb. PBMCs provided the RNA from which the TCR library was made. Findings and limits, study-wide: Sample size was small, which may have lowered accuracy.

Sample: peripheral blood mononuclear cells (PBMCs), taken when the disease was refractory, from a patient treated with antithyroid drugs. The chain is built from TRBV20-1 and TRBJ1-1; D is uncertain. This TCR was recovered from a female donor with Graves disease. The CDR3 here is CSASVPRVNTEAFF. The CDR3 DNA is TGCAGTGCTAGCGTCCCCCGGGTGAACACTGAAGCTTTCTTT.